This T cell receptor beta chain was sequenced for a study of blood T cell repertoires in COVID-19. Produced via immunoSEQ multiplex PCR; TCRdb's table is partial and in-frame only. This table has fewer than 650,000 clones, approximately 88% appearing once. CDR3 size: 14 residues. CDR1 is SGHDT and CDR2 is YYEEEE in the germline V gene. V lost 0 bases to trimming and J lost 6 bases, with 13 bases between them. The sample taken for sequencing was peripheral blood. The clonotype was recovered from a woman in her 50s with COVID-19, enrolled during active disease. J is TRBJ2-7 and V is TRBV5-6, with a tentative D call TRBD1 (5 bases). For the CDR3, the DNA is TGTGCCAGCAGCTTGGCCGTGTGGGGCCTCGAGCAGTACTTC. Translation gives CASSLAVWGLEQYF.